This T cell receptor (beta chain) was sequenced in a study of breast tumors, draining lymph nodes, adjacent tissues (dated by TCRdb to about 2016). Study-level background: Breast cancer patients provided tumor, adjacent nontumor tissue and axillary lymph nodes, and the study compared the TCR beta repertoires across these three sources. In human breast cancer, the study set out to assess how tumor, surrounding tissue and draining lymph node repertoires relate to one another and whether T cells might be exchanged between them.

V lost 0 bases and J lost 5 bases, and the count of bases not matched to a germline gene is 8. In the germline V gene, CDR1 corresponds to SGHDT and CDR2 to YYEEEE. The CDR3 holds 16 amino acids from the cysteine to the phenylalanine. Of the read, only the CDR3 DNA is kept; its 48 bases are in frame from base 1. The lymph node samples were taken from the axillary draining lymph nodes of breast cancer patients. For sequencing, an Illumina HiSeq 2000 was employed. TCR beta chain libraries were generated through multiplex PCR amplification. The amplified TCR beta chain products were analyzed by high-throughput sequencing. TCRdb itself trimmed the public reads at Q25 with fastp, ran MiXCR and retained productive beta chains. Rows with one shared CDR3 protein collapse into an entry with the most common genes and DNA. This sample is represented by 130,000 or so distinct CDR3 sequences; around a third of them were singletons. Jointly, the top ten make up about 2.5% of the sample.

Summary of the overall study and its limitations: Tumor and nontumor tissue repertoires were found to be significantly more similar in luminal-like than in basal-like breast cancer. The conclusion that tumor T cells originate in lymph nodes was framed as consistent with a hypothesis rather than directly demonstrated. Tumors showed preferential V and J gene usage, and their T-cell repertoire diversity fell below that of lymph nodes yet above that of nontumor tissue. The data were considered consistent with most tumor T cells being derived from the lymph node and subsequently expanding within tumor tissue.

Comment on this clonotype: This receptor's antigen is unknown. Base qualities are missing; no much larger clone stands one base away.

Sequenced input: axillary lymph node tissue. The receptor was derived from a female donor with breast cancer. Some clones in this sample may be carry-over from other donors' samples. The sequence links TRBV5-6 to TRBJ1-1; 9 of the junction bases match TRBD1. The DNA reads as follows: TGTGCCAGCAGCTTGGGACTATCGACAGGGGGGACTGAAGCTTTCTTT. Its coded protein is CASSLGLSTGGTEAFF.